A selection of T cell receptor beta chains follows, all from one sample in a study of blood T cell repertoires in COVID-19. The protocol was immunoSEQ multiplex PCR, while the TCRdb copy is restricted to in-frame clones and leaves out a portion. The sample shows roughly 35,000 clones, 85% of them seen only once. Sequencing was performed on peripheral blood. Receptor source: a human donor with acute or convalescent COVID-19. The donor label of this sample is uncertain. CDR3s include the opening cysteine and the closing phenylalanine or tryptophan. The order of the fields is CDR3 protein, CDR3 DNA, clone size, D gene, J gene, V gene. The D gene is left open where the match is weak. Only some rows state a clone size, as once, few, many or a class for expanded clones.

cdr3_aa: CASSSYQYGYTF; cdr3_nt: TGTGCCAGCAGCTCCTACCAATATGGCTACACCTTC; clone_size: NA; d_call: NA; j_call: TRBJ1-2; v_call: TRBV5-8
cdr3_aa: CASSQGKGANTEAFF; cdr3_nt: TGTGCCAGCAGCCAAGGGAAGGGGGCGAACACTGAAGCTTTCTTT; clone_size: NA; d_call: TRBD1; j_call: TRBJ1-1; v_call: TRBV4-2
cdr3_aa: CASSFGSGTQYF; cdr3_nt: TGTGCCAGCAGCTTTGGCAGCGGGACCCAGTACTTC; clone_size: NA; d_call: NA; j_call: TRBJ2-5; v_call: TRBV11-3
cdr3_aa: CSASPGHSVNQPQHF; cdr3_nt: TGCAGTGCTAGTCCGGGACACTCGGTAAATCAGCCCCAGCATTTT; clone_size: NA; d_call: NA; j_call: TRBJ1-5; v_call: TRBV20-1
cdr3_aa: CASSQLAGTSPSYEQYF; cdr3_nt: TGTGCCAGCAGCCAGTTAGCCGGGACTAGTCCCTCCTACGAGCAGTACTTC; clone_size: NA; d_call: TRBD2; j_call: TRBJ2-7; v_call: TRBV4-2
cdr3_aa: CASRSSQGGNQPQHF; cdr3_nt: TGTGCCAGCAGGAGTTCACAGGGGGGCAATCAGCCCCAGCATTTT; clone_size: NA; d_call: TRBD1; j_call: TRBJ1-5; v_call: TRBV2
cdr3_aa: CASSKPGQGSSYNSPLHF; cdr3_nt: TGTGCCAGCAGCAAACCCGGACAGGGAAGCTCCTATAATTCACCCCTCCACTTT; clone_size: NA; d_call: NA; j_call: TRBJ1-6; v_call: TRBV21-1
cdr3_aa: CASSEGGGYNEQFF; cdr3_nt: TGTGCCAGCAGTGAGGGCGGGGGATACAATGAGCAGTTCTTC; clone_size: few; d_call: TRBD2; j_call: TRBJ2-1; v_call: TRBV2
cdr3_aa: CASSLIQGGGLPQHF; cdr3_nt: TGTGCCAGCAGTTTGATTCAAGGCGGCGGACTTCCCCAGCATTTT; clone_size: NA; d_call: NA; j_call: TRBJ1-5; v_call: TRBV28
cdr3_aa: CASSFAGSETQYF; cdr3_nt: TGTGCCAGCAGCTTCGCCGGGAGCGAGACCCAGTACTTC; clone_size: NA; d_call: NA; j_call: TRBJ2-5; v_call: TRBV7-2
cdr3_aa: CASSATGQRNTEAFF; cdr3_nt: TGTGCCAGCAGTGCAACGGGACAGAGGAACACTGAAGCTTTCTTT; clone_size: NA; d_call: TRBD1; j_call: TRBJ1-1; v_call: TRBV2
cdr3_aa: CASSQEGGNEKLFF; cdr3_nt: TGCGCCAGCAGCCAAGAAGGGGGTAATGAAAAACTGTTTTTT; clone_size: NA; d_call: NA; j_call: TRBJ1-4; v_call: TRBV4-3
cdr3_aa: CASSIGQGRALHF; cdr3_nt: TGTGCCAGTAGTATCGGACAGGGGAGAGCCCTCCACTTT; clone_size: NA; d_call: TRBD1; j_call: TRBJ1-6; v_call: TRBV19
cdr3_aa: CARSGLAGAKNIQYF; cdr3_nt: TGTGCCAGATCCGGACTAGCGGGGGCCAAAAACATTCAGTACTTC; clone_size: NA; d_call: TRBD2; j_call: TRBJ2-4; v_call: TRBV2
cdr3_aa: CASSLTELNTEAFF; cdr3_nt: TGTGCCAGCAGCCTCACAGAGTTGAACACTGAAGCTTTCTTT; clone_size: NA; d_call: NA; j_call: TRBJ1-1; v_call: TRBV9
cdr3_aa: CASSAGGLKLHEQFF; cdr3_nt: TGTGCCAGCAGTGCCGGGGGGCTGAAACTGCATGAGCAGTTCTTC; clone_size: once; d_call: NA; j_call: TRBJ2-1; v_call: TRBV28
cdr3_aa: CASSFSDQPQHF; cdr3_nt: TGTGCCAGCAGTTTTTCAGATCAGCCCCAGCATTTT; clone_size: NA; d_call: NA; j_call: TRBJ1-5; v_call: TRBV28
cdr3_aa: CASSPNRLGAFF; cdr3_nt: TGTGCCAGCAGTCCTAACAGGCTAGGGGCTTTCTTT; clone_size: few; d_call: NA; j_call: TRBJ1-1; v_call: TRBV6-5
cdr3_aa: CASRKQGDYGYTF; cdr3_nt: TGTGCCAGCAGGAAACAGGGTGACTATGGCTACACCTTC; clone_size: NA; d_call: NA; j_call: TRBJ1-2; v_call: TRBV28
cdr3_aa: CATSDPGLAGGGDTGELFF; cdr3_nt: TGTGCCACCAGTGATCCGGGACTAGCGGGAGGAGGGGACACTGGGGAGCTGTTTTTT; clone_size: NA; d_call: TRBD2; j_call: TRBJ2-2; v_call: TRBV24-1
cdr3_aa: CASSSYGTSGAPGELFF; cdr3_nt: TGTGCCAGCAGCTCATACGGGACTAGCGGGGCCCCCGGGGAGCTGTTTTTT; clone_size: NA; d_call: TRBD2; j_call: TRBJ2-2; v_call: TRBV7-8
cdr3_aa: CASNQGFGNEQFF; cdr3_nt: TGTGCCAGCAACCAGGGGTTTGGCAATGAGCAGTTCTTC; clone_size: NA; d_call: NA; j_call: TRBJ2-1; v_call: TRBV7-2
cdr3_aa: CASSQDMRVSNQPQHF; cdr3_nt: TGCGCCAGCAGCCAAGACATGCGGGTTAGCAATCAGCCCCAGCATTTT; clone_size: NA; d_call: NA; j_call: TRBJ1-5; v_call: TRBV4-3
cdr3_aa: CASSKQNTEAFF; cdr3_nt: TGTGCCAGTAGTAAACAGAACACTGAAGCTTTCTTT; clone_size: NA; d_call: NA; j_call: TRBJ1-1; v_call: TRBV19
cdr3_aa: CAWNSGQGLGWAFF; cdr3_nt: TGTGCCTGGAATTCCGGACAGGGCCTCGGGTGGGCTTTCTTT; clone_size: NA; d_call: TRBD1; j_call: TRBJ1-1; v_call: TRBV30
cdr3_aa: CSVEGEGHYGYTF; cdr3_nt: TGCAGCGTTGAGGGGGAGGGACACTATGGCTACACCTTC; clone_size: NA; d_call: NA; j_call: TRBJ1-2; v_call: TRBV29-1
cdr3_aa: CASSSGGVQGPEQFF; cdr3_nt: TGTGCCAGTAGTAGCGGGGGGGTCCAGGGACCTGAGCAGTTCTTC; clone_size: NA; d_call: TRBD2; j_call: TRBJ2-1; v_call: TRBV19
cdr3_aa: CASSPSGGLNEKLFF; cdr3_nt: TGTGCCAGCTCACCCTCAGGGGGCCTCAATGAAAAACTGTTTTTT; clone_size: few; d_call: TRBD1; j_call: TRBJ1-4; v_call: TRBV18
cdr3_aa: CATSDQGHILENEQFF; cdr3_nt: TGTGCCACCAGTGATCAGGGGCATATCTTGGAGAATGAGCAGTTCTTC; clone_size: NA; d_call: NA; j_call: TRBJ2-1; v_call: TRBV24-1
cdr3_aa: CASSSGQGTSPLHF; cdr3_nt: TGTGCCAGCAGCTCGGGACAGGGGACCTCACCCCTCCACTTT; clone_size: NA; d_call: TRBD1; j_call: TRBJ1-6; v_call: TRBV7-6
cdr3_aa: CATSDPNRDTPEAFF; cdr3_nt: TGTGCCACCAGTGATCCTAACCGGGACACCCCCGAAGCTTTCTTT; clone_size: NA; d_call: NA; j_call: TRBJ1-1; v_call: TRBV24-1
cdr3_aa: CASSQDQGNTIYF; cdr3_nt: TGTGCCAGCAGCCAAGATCAGGGAAACACCATATATTTT; clone_size: NA; d_call: NA; j_call: TRBJ1-3; v_call: TRBV4-2
cdr3_aa: CASSQDFGGYGYTF; cdr3_nt: TGCGCCAGCAGCCAAGATTTCGGGGGCTATGGCTACACCTTC; clone_size: NA; d_call: NA; j_call: TRBJ1-2; v_call: TRBV4-3
cdr3_aa: CASSLHGRGNSPLHF; cdr3_nt: TGTGCCAGCAGCTTGCATGGCAGGGGGAATTCACCCCTCCACTTT; clone_size: NA; d_call: TRBD1; j_call: TRBJ1-6; v_call: TRBV11-2
cdr3_aa: CASSSGDTEAFF; cdr3_nt: TGTGCCAGCAGTTCCGGGGACACTGAAGCTTTCTTT; clone_size: NA; d_call: NA; j_call: TRBJ1-1; v_call: TRBV2
cdr3_aa: CASSEGSEAAQETQYF; cdr3_nt: TGTGCCAGCAGTGAAGGGAGCGAAGCTGCCCAAGAGACCCAGTACTTC; clone_size: NA; d_call: NA; j_call: TRBJ2-5; v_call: TRBV2
cdr3_aa: CASSSQARETQYF; cdr3_nt: TGTGCCAGCAGCTCGCAAGCTCGAGAGACCCAGTACTTC; clone_size: NA; d_call: NA; j_call: TRBJ2-5; v_call: TRBV7-3
cdr3_aa: CASSRTGGFGYGYTF; cdr3_nt: TGTGCCAGCAGCCGGACAGGGGGGTTCGGGTATGGCTACACCTTC; clone_size: NA; d_call: TRBD1; j_call: TRBJ1-2; v_call: TRBV28
cdr3_aa: CASSFWGPPSEAFF; cdr3_nt: TGTGCCAGCAGTTTTTGGGGGCCTCCATCTGAAGCTTTCTTT; clone_size: NA; d_call: NA; j_call: TRBJ1-1; v_call: TRBV6-2/TRBV6-3
cdr3_aa: CASSSNSGNTGELFF; cdr3_nt: TGCGCCAGCAGCTCGAATAGCGGGAACACCGGGGAGCTGTTTTTT; clone_size: NA; d_call: NA; j_call: TRBJ2-2; v_call: TRBV5-1
cdr3_aa: CASSLETGVNQPQHF; cdr3_nt: TGCGCCAGCAGCTTGGAGACAGGGGTCAATCAGCCCCAGCATTTT; clone_size: NA; d_call: TRBD1; j_call: TRBJ1-5; v_call: TRBV5-1
cdr3_aa: CASSQDRGPGGVSFF; cdr3_nt: TGCGCCAGCAGCCAAGATCGTGGACCGGGAGGGGTATCTTTCTTT; clone_size: few; d_call: NA; j_call: TRBJ1-1; v_call: TRBV4-3
cdr3_aa: CASSYDRDRGLNTEAFF; cdr3_nt: TGTGCCAGCAGTTATGACCGGGACAGGGGTTTGAACACTGAAGCTTTCTTT; clone_size: once; d_call: TRBD1; j_call: TRBJ1-1; v_call: TRBV6-2/TRBV6-3
cdr3_aa: CASSPDSGQETQYF; cdr3_nt: TGCGCCAGCAGCCCGGATAGCGGGCAAGAGACCCAGTACTTC; clone_size: NA; d_call: TRBD2; j_call: TRBJ2-5; v_call: TRBV5-1
cdr3_aa: CAWSVHRNTEAFF; cdr3_nt: TGTGCCTGGAGTGTACACCGGAACACTGAAGCTTTCTTT; clone_size: NA; d_call: NA; j_call: TRBJ1-1; v_call: TRBV30
cdr3_aa: CASSMRGNYNEQFF; cdr3_nt: TGTGCCAGTAGTATGCGGGGGAACTACAATGAGCAGTTCTTC; clone_size: NA; d_call: TRBD2; j_call: TRBJ2-1; v_call: TRBV19
cdr3_aa: CASKQTTPSPGELFF; cdr3_nt: TGTGCCAGCAAGCAGACAACTCCGTCACCCGGGGAGCTGTTTTTT; clone_size: NA; d_call: NA; j_call: TRBJ2-2; v_call: TRBV6-5
cdr3_aa: CASSIQGARTEAFF; cdr3_nt: TGTGCCAGCAGTATACAGGGGGCTCGGACTGAAGCTTTCTTT; clone_size: NA; d_call: TRBD1; j_call: TRBJ1-1; v_call: TRBV2